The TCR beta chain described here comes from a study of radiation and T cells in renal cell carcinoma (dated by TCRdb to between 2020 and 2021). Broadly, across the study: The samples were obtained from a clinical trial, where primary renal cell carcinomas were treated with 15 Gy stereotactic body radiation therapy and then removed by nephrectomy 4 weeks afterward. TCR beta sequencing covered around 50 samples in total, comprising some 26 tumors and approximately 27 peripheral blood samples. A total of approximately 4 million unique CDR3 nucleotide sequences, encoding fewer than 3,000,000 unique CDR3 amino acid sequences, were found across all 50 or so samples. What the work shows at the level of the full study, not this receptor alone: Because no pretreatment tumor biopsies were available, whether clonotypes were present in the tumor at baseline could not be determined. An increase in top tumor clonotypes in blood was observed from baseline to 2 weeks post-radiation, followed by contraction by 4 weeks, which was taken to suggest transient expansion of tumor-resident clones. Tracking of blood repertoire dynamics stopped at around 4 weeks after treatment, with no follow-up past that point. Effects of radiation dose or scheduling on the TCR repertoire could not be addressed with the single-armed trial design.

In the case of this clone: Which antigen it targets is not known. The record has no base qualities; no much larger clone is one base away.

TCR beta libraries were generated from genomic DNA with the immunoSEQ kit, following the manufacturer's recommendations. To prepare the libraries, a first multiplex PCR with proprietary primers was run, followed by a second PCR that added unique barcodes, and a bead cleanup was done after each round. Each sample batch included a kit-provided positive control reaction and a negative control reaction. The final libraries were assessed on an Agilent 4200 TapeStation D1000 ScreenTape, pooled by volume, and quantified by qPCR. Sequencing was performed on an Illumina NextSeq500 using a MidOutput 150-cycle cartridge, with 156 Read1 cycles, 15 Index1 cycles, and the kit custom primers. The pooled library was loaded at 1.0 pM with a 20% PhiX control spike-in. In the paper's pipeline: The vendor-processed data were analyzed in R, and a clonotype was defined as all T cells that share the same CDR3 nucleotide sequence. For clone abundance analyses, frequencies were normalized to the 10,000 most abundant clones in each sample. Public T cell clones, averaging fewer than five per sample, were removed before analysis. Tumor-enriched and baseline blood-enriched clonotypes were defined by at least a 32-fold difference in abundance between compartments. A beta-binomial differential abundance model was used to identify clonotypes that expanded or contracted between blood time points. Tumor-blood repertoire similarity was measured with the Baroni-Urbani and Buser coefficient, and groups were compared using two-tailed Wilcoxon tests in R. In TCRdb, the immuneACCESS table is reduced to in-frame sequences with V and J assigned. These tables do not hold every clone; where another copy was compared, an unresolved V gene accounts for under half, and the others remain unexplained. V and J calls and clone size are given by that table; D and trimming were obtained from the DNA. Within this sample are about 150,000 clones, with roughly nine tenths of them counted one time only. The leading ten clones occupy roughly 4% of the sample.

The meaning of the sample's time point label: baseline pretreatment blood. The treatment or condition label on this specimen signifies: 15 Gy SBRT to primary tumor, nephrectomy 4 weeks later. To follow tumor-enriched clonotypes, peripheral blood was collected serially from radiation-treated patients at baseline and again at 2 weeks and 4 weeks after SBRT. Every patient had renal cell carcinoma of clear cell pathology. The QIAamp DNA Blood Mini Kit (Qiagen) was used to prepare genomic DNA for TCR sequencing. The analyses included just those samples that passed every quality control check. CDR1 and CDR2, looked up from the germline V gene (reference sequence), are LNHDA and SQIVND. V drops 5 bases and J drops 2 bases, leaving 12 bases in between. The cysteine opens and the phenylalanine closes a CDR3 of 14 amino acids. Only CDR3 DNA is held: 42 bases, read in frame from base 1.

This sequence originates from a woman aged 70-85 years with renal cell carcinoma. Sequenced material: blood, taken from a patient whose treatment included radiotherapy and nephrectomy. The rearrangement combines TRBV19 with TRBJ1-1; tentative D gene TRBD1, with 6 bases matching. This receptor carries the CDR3 CASSWKGGNTEAFF. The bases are TGTGCCAGTAGTTGGAAAGGGGGTAACACTGAAGCTTTCTTT.